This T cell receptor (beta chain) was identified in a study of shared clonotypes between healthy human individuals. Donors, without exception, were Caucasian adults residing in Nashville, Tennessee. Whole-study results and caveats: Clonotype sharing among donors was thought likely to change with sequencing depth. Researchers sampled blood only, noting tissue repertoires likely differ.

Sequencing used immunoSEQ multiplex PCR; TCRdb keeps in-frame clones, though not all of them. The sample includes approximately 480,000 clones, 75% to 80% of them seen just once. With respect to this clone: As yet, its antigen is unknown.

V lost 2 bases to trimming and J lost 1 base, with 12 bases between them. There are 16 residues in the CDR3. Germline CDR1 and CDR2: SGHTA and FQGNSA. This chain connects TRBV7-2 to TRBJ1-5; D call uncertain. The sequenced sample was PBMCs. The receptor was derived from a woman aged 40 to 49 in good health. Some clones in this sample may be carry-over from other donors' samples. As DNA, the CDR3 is TGTGCCAGCAGCTTATATGCCGCGGGGAGCAATCAGCCCCAGCATTTT. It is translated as CASSLYAAGSNQPQHF.